Listed here are 21 T cell receptor beta chains from one sample, sequenced in a study of shared clonotypes between healthy human individuals. Measured with immunoSEQ multiplex PCR; TCRdb has only the in-frame clones, and not every one. The repertoire includes around 2.1 million clones, approximately 94% of them detected once, and under 2% sits in the top ten. CD8 cells regarded as naive lacked CD45RO, were positively chosen for CCR7, and omitted terminally differentiated effector memory CD45RA+ cells. The specimen sequenced was naive CD8+ T cells from PBMCs. These receptor sequences come from a man between 18 and 35 years old in good health. Some clones in this sample may be carry-over from other donors' samples.

This chain joins TRBV7-3 and TRBJ2-3; D remains ambiguous. Per the germline V gene, CDR1 is SGHTA and CDR2 is FQGTGA. The length of the CDR3 is 15 residues. V gave up 1 base and J gave up 2 bases, with 10 bases separating them. DNA of the CDR3: TGTGCCAGCAGCTTAAATTCCGTGTCCACAGATACGCAGTATTTT. Amino acid sequence: CASSLNSVSTDTQYF.

The J gene is TRBJ2-2, the V gene TRBV7-9; 7 bases line up with TRBD1. This CDR3 has 16 residues. Trimming removed 5 bases from V and 6 bases from J; junction bases left unmatched: 12. Germline V gene data show CDR1 as SEHNR and CDR2 as FQNEAQ (reference sequence). This chain's CDR3 is CASSPGFTQGPGELFF. CDR3 DNA: TGTGCCAGCAGCCCCGGCTTCACACAGGGGCCCGGGGAGCTGTTTTTT.

This chain joins TRBV5-6 and TRBJ2-2; tentatively, D is TRBD2 (6 bases). The CDR3 loop spans 17 amino acids. V lost 4 bases and J lost 4, with 20 bases in between. The germline CDR1 and CDR2 sequences are SGHDT and YYEEEE. The CDR3 DNA is TGTGCCAGCAGCCCCTGGGCTATGCTAGCGATCACCGGGGAGCTGTTTTTT. It yields the protein CASSPWAMLAITGELFF.

This chain uses TRBV10-3 with TRBJ2-3; no clear D. The CDR3 runs to 13 residues. Trimming stripped 7 bases from V and 2 bases from J, with 10 bases between. From germline, CDR1 is ENHRY and CDR2 SYGVKD. CDR3 sequence reads: CAIKAALTDTQYF. In DNA form, the CDR3 reads TGTGCCATCAAGGCGGCCCTCACAGATACGCAGTATTTT.

V usage is TRBV6-1 and J usage is TRBJ2-5; 8 bases are a match to TRBD1. The CDR3 extends over 16 amino acids. J gave up 1 base and V 3 bases, and 7 bases lay outside the gene matches. Germline values: CDR1 MNHNS, CDR2 SASEGT. The DNA of the CDR3 is TGTGCCAGCAGTGACCCCGGACAGGGCGGCCAAGAGACCCAGTACTTC. Its protein product is CASSDPGQGGQETQYF.

V is TRBV9 and J is TRBJ1-3, with TRBD1 matching over 7 bases. J gave up 0 bases and V 4 bases, and 19 bases lay outside the gene matches. The CDR3 spans 20 residues. Germline V gives CDR1 SGDLS, CDR2 YYNGEE. CDR3 nucleotides: TGTGCCAGCAGCATGGGAGGGGGCCGTTTCCTCACGGACTCTGGAAACACCATATATTTT. Protein product: CASSMGGGRFLTDSGNTIYF. The full variable domain, rest sourced from reference TRBV9 and TRBJ1-3, is DSGVTQTPKHLITATGQRVTLRCSPRSGDLSVYWYQQSLDQGLQFLIQYYNGEERAKGNILERFSAQQFPDLHSELNLSSLELGDSALYFCASSMGGGRFLTDSGNTIYFGEGSWLTVV.

The chain employs TRBV30 and TRBJ2-7; possibly TRBD2 for D (7 bases). CDR3 length: 15 amino acids. The V end lost 6 bases, the J end lost 0 bases, and 18 bases lay between the germline ends. Germline CDR1 reads GTSNPN; CDR2 reads SVGIG (reference sequence). DNA for the CDR3: TGTGCCTGTAACCTAGGGGGGGTGAGCTCCTACGAGCAGTACTTC. It translates to CACNLGGVSSYEQYF.

The chain employs TRBV9 and TRBJ2-7; the match to TRBD2 covers 8 bases. The V gene end was trimmed by 0 bases and the J gene end by 3 bases; junction bases not matched to a gene: 5. Germline V CDR1 and CDR2: SGDLS, YYNGEE. The CDR3 is made up of 15 amino acids. Here the CDR3 reads CASSVGSSGVYEQYF. CDR3 DNA: TGTGCCAGCAGCGTAGGGAGTAGCGGGGTCTACGAGCAGTACTTC.

This clone was observed a single time. The rearrangement joins TRBV6-1 to TRBJ2-4; D not resolved. V was pared by 6 bases and J by 0 bases, with 6 bases between. Per germline, CDR1 MNHNS and CDR2 SASEGT. This CDR3 is built from 13 residues. CDR3 in amino acids: CASRSLAKNIQYF. The CDR3 coding sequence is TGTGCCAGCAGGAGTCTAGCCAAAAACATTCAGTACTTC.

Concerning this clone itself: The sample carries other DNA sequences with the same CDR3. This chain connects TRBV5-6 to TRBJ2-7; no definite D call. The V gene lost 4 bases and the J gene lost 2 bases, with 10 bases spanning the gap. There are 13 residues in the CDR3. CDR1 is SGHDT and CDR2 is YYEEEE in the germline V gene. The CDR3 here is CASSPGATYEQYF. DNA of the CDR3: TGTGCCAGCAGCCCTGGAGCCACCTACGAGCAGTACTTC.

The chain joins TRBV7-8 to TRBJ2-2; no firm D call. Germline values: CDR1 SGHVS, CDR2 FQNEAQ. V dropped 2 bases and J dropped 0 bases, with 10 bases sitting between them. The CDR3 length is 16 residues. Written as DNA, the CDR3 is TGTGCCAGCAGCTTAAATCGGCCCTCGAACACCGGGGAGCTGTTTTTT. Amino acid sequence: CASSLNRPSNTGELFF.

This clone was seen only once. V is TRBV5-1 and J is TRBJ2-7, with D possibly being TRBD1 or TRBD2 (5 bases each). Trimming removed 2 bases at V and 5 bases at J, with 11 bases between. The CDR3 spans 13 residues. The V gene's germline CDR1 is SGHRS and CDR2 YFSETQ. This CDR3 reads CASSFGADNEQYF. In DNA, the CDR3 is TGCGCCAGCAGCTTCGGGGCAGATAACGAGCAGTACTTC. The full variable domain, rest sourced from reference TRBV5-1 and TRBJ2-7, is KAGVTQTPRYLIKTRGQQVTLSCSPISGHRSVSWYQQTPGQGLQFLFEYFSETQRNKGNFPGRFSGRQFSNSRSEMNVSTLELGDSALYLCASSFGADNEQYFGPGTRLTVT.

The genes are TRBV29-1 and TRBJ2-1; 13 bases match TRBD2. The CDR3 contains 14 residues. The V gene's germline CDR1 is SQVTM and CDR2 ANQGSEA. Unmatched junction bases numbered 7, after V lost 6 bases and J lost 8 bases. The CDR3 nucleotides read TGCAGCGTGATGGGACTAGCGGGACGGGATGAGCAGTTCTTC. Its protein is CSVMGLAGRDEQFF.

The rearrangement uses TRBV7-6 and TRBJ2-6, with TRBD1 matching 10 bases. Germline values: CDR1 SGHVS, CDR2 FNYEAQ. The V and J ends lost 5 bases and 2 bases, in that order; junction bases with no gene match: 15. CDR3 length: 20 residues. CDR3 bases: TGTGCCAGCAGCGAACCGACCGGGACAGGGGTCTTACCTGGGGCCAACGTCCTGACTTTC. This codes for CASSEPTGTGVLPGANVLTF. Complete variable domain (other parts from reference TRBV7-6 and TRBJ2-6): GAGVSQSPRYKVTKRGQDVALRCDPISGHVSLYWYRQALGQGPEFLTYFNYEAQQDKSGLPNDRFSAERPEGSISTLTIQRTEQRDSAMYRCASSEPTGTGVLPGANVLTFGAGSRLTVL.

This chain links TRBV6-5 with TRBJ2-1; D is possibly TRBD1 or TRBD2 (5 bases each). CDR3 length: 15 amino acids. Germline lookup yields CDR1 MNHEY and CDR2 SVGAGI. Deletions cut 5 bases from V and 4 bases from J, with 15 bases between. The CDR3 loop is CASSPLGPGYNEQFF. The CDR3 region has the DNA TGTGCCAGCAGTCCCTTGGGACCAGGGTACAATGAGCAGTTCTTC.

In its sample, this clone was seen a few times. This chain connects TRBV7-9 to TRBJ1-1; D remains ambiguous. The V end lost 4 bases, the J end lost 5 bases, and 11 bases lay between the germline ends. The CDR3 contains 13 residues. CDR1 SEHNR and CDR2 FQNEAQ come from the germline V gene (reference sequence). Here the CDR3 DNA reads TGTGCCAGCAGCTCCACCTTAGGGACTGAAGCTTTCTTT. It translates to CASSSTLGTEAFF.

This sequence joins TRBV1 and TRBJ1-5. TRBV1 is annotated as a pseudogene. The CDR3 sequence is 13 residues long. CDR3 bases: TGCACCAGCAGCCAAGGTGGTTCACGGCCCCAGCATTTT. It is translated as CTSSQGGSRPQHF.

With respect to this clone: This sample includes further DNA sequences coding for the same CDR3. The chain is built from TRBV5-1 and TRBJ1-5; the D is unclear. V was pared by 0 bases and J by 7 bases, with 8 bases between. CDR1 and CDR2 from the germline V gene are SGHRS and YFSETQ. The CDR3 spans 13 residues. CDR3 amino acids: CASSLGPNQPQHF. The CDR3, as DNA: TGCGCCAGCAGCTTGGGTCCGAACCAGCCCCAGCATTTT. The full variable domain, with the rest looked up from reference TRBV5-1 and TRBJ1-5, is KAGVTQTPRYLIKTRGQQVTLSCSPISGHRSVSWYQQTPGQGLQFLFEYFSETQRNKGNFPGRFSGRQFSNSRSEMNVSTLELGDSALYLCASSLGPNQPQHFGDGTRLSIL.

The chain joins TRBV28 to TRBJ2-7; D may be TRBD1 (6 bases). The V end lost 5 bases, the J end lost 0 bases, and 11 bases lay between the germline ends. This CDR3 region has 14 residues. Germline assignment: CDR1 MDHEN and CDR2 SYDVKM. Written as DNA, the CDR3 is TGTGCCAGCAGTCCCCGGGACATCTCCTACGAGCAGTACTTC. Amino acid sequence: CASSPRDISYEQYF.

J is TRBJ1-4 and V is TRBV5-6, with D unresolved. The CDR3 is 15 residues long. V shed 1 base and J shed 4 bases, with 11 bases lying between them. From germline, CDR1 is SGHDT and CDR2 YYEEEE. The CDR3 DNA reads as TGTGCCAGCAGCTTGAAAGGAGGAAATAATGAAAAACTGTTTTTT. Its translation: CASSLKGGNNEKLFF.

The CDR3 is CASSPRDRLLNPTNEKLFF. CDR3 DNA sequence: TGTGCCAGCAGCCCGAGGGACAGGCTACTTAATCCAACTAATGAAAAACTGTTTTTT. The genes are TRBV7-9 and TRBJ1-4, with TRBD1 identical over 8 bases. The CDR3 spans 19 residues. CDR1 SEHNR and CDR2 FQNEAQ come from the germline V gene (reference sequence). J was trimmed by 0 bases and V by 5 bases; bases with no gene match: 14.